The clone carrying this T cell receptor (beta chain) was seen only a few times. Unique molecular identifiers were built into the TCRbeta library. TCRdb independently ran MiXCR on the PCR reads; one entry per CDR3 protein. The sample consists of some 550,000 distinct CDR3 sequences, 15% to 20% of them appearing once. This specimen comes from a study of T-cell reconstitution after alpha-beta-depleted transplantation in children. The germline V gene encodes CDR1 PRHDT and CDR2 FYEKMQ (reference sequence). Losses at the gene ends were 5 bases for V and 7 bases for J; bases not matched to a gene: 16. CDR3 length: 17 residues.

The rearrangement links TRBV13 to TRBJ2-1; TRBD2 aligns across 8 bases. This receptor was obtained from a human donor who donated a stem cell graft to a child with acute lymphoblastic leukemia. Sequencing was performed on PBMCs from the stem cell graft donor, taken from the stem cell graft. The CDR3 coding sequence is TGTGCCAGCAGCCACTCCAGTGGGAGCGGGAGTTGGAATGAGCAGTTCTTC. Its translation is CASSHSSGSGSWNEQFF.